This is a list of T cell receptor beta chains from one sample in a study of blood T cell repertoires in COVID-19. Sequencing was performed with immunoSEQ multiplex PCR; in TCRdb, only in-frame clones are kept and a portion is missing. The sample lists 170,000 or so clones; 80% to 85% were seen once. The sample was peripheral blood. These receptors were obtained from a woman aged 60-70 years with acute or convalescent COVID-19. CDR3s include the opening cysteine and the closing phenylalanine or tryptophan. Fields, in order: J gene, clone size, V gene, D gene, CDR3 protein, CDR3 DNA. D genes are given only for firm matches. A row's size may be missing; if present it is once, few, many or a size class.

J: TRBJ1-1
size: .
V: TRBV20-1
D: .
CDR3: CSASLQTGGTEAFF
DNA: TGCAGTGCTAGTTTGCAAACGGGGGGGACTGAAGCTTTCTTT

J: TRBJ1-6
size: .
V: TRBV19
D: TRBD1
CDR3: CASSTGGYNSPLHF
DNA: TGTGCCAGTAGTACAGGGGGCTATAATTCACCCCTCCACTTT

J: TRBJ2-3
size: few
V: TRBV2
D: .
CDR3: CASSGERFTDTQYF
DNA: TGTGCCAGCAGTGGGGAGCGGTTCACAGATACGCAGTATTTT

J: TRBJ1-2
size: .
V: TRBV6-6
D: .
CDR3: CASSPDSYYGYTF
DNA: TGTGCCAGCAGTCCGGACAGCTACTATGGCTACACCTTC

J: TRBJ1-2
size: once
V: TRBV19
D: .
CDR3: CASSIQDTKTYGYTF
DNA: TGTGCCAGTAGTATTCAGGACACCAAGACCTATGGCTACACCTTC

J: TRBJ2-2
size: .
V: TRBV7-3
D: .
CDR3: CASSPDRTAGELFF
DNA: TGTGCCAGCAGCCCAGACAGAACGGCCGGGGAGCTGTTTTTT

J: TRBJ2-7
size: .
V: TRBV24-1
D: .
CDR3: CATSDRADSSGEQYF
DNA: TGTGCCACCAGTGACAGAGCGGATAGCTCGGGGGAGCAGTACTTC

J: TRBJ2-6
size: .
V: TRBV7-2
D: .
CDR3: CASSPPGVNSGANVLTF
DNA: TGTGCCAGCAGCCCTCCGGGGGTCAACTCTGGGGCCAACGTCCTGACTTTC

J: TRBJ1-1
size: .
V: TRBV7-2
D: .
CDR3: CASSADRGNTEAFF
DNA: TGTGCCAGCAGCGCCGACAGAGGGAACACTGAAGCTTTCTTT

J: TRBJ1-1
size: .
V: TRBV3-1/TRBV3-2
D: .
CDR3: CASSLGATPKAFF
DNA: TGTGCCAGCAGTTTAGGGGCCACCCCTAAAGCTTTCTTT

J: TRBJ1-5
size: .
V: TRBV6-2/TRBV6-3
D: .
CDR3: CASSLGGTMSQPQHF
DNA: TGTGCCAGCAGTCTAGGAGGGACTATGAGTCAGCCCCAGCATTTT

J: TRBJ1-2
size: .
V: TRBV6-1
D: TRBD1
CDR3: CASRERTDRANSGYTF
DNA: TGTGCCAGCAGGGAACGGACGGACAGGGCAAATAGTGGCTACACCTTC

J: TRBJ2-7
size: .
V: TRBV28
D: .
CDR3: CASSYAGPGPYEQYF
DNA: TGTGCCAGCAGTTATGCGGGACCGGGACCCTACGAGCAGTACTTC

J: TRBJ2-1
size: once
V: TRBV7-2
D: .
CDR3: CASSRTRGSSYNEQFF
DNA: TGTGCCAGCAGCCGCACGCGGGGTAGCTCCTACAATGAGCAGTTCTTC

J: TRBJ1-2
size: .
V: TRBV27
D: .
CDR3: CASALGRGQDGYTF
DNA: TGTGCCAGCGCCTTAGGGCGGGGGCAAGATGGCTACACCTTC

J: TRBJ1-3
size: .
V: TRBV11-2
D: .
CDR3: CASSQRVMTSSGNTIYF
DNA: TGTGCCAGCAGCCAACGAGTCATGACAAGCTCTGGAAACACCATATATTTT

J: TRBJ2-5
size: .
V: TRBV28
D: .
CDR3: CASSPADGVETQYF
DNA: TGTGCCAGCAGTCCCGCCGACGGGGTAGAGACCCAGTACTTC

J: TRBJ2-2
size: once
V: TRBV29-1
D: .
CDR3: CSVGGYTGELFF
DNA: TGCAGCGTTGGAGGGTACACCGGGGAGCTGTTTTTT

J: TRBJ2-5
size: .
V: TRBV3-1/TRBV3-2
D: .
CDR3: CASTTSPAGGVETQYF
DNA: TGTGCCAGCACCACCTCCCCGGCAGGAGGCGTAGAGACCCAGTACTTC

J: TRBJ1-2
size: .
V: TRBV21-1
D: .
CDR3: CASSKGTGEGYTF
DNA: TGTGCCAGCAGCAAAGGGACAGGGGAGGGCTACACCTTC

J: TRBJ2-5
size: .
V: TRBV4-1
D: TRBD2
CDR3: CASSQGGIGSGVPSPLRETQYF
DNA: TGCGCCAGCAGCCAAGGGGGAATCGGGAGCGGGGTCCCCTCCCCGCTAAGGGAGACCCAGTACTTC

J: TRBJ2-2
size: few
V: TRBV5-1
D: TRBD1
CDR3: CASRTGQQSPTGELFF
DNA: TGCGCCAGCAGGACGGGACAGCAGTCCCCAACCGGGGAGCTGTTTTTT

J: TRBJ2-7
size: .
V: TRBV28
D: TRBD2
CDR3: CASSRSGGLSYEQYF
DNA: TGTGCCAGCAGCCGTAGCGGGGGCCTATCCTACGAGCAGTACTTC

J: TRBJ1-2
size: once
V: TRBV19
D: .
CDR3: CATDSGVYSNYGYTF
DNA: TGTGCCACCGATTCAGGGGTGTACAGTAACTATGGCTACACCTTC

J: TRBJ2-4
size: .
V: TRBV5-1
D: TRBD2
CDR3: CASSLVRNSGGPSLAKNIQYF
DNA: TGCGCCAGCAGCTTGGTGCGTAATAGCGGGGGGCCGTCGTTAGCCAAAAACATTCAGTACTTC

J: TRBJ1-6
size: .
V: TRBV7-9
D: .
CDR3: CASSLVSSYNSPLHF
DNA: TGTGCCAGCAGCTTGGTGAGCTCCTATAATTCACCCCTCCACTTT

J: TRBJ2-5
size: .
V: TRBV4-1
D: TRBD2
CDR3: CASSQDQGLAGGLETQYF
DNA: TGCGCCAGCAGCCAAGATCAGGGACTAGCGGGGGGGTTAGAGACCCAGTACTTC

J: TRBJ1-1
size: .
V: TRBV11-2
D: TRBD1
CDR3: CASSPKTGEVVRAFF
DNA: TGTGCCAGCAGCCCGAAAACAGGGGAAGTAGTAAGAGCTTTCTTT

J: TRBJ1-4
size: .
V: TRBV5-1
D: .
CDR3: CASSLGHNEKLFF
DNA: TGCGCCAGCAGCTTGGGACATAATGAAAAACTGTTTTTT

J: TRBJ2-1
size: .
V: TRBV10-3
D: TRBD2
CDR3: CAISERGGSSYNEQFF
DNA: TGTGCCATCAGTGAGCGGGGGGGAAGCTCCTACAATGAGCAGTTCTTC

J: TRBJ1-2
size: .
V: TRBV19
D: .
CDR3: CASSIVGGVNYGYTF
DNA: TGTGCCAGTAGTATAGTAGGAGGGGTTAACTATGGCTACACCTTC

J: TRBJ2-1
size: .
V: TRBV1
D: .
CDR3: CTSSQDSKQGNNEQFF
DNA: TGCACCAGCAGCCAAGATTCAAAACAGGGTAACAATGAGCAGTTCTTC

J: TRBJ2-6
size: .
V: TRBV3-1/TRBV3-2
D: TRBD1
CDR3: CASSPRDSWRYSGANVLTF
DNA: TGTGCCAGCAGCCCTCGGGACAGCTGGCGCTACTCTGGGGCCAACGTCCTGACTTTC

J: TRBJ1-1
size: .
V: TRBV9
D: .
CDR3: CASSVGGGLGLNTEAFF
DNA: TGTGCCAGCAGCGTAGGGGGAGGGCTGGGGTTGAACACTGAAGCTTTCTTT

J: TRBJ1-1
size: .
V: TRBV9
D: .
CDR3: CASSGGLQNTEAFF
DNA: TGTGCCAGCAGCGGAGGCCTGCAGAACACTGAAGCTTTCTTT

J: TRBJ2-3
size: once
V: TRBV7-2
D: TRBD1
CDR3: CASSLGDRGVTDTQYF
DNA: TGTGCCAGCAGCTTAGGGGACAGGGGGGTCACAGATACGCAGTATTTT

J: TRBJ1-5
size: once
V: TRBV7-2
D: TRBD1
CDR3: CASSSGTGHQPQHF
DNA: TGTGCCAGCAGCTCGGGGACAGGGCATCAGCCCCAGCATTTT

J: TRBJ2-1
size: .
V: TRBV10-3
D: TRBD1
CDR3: CAISQGQAITKWQFF
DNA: TGTGCCATCAGCCAGGGACAGGCCATAACTAAATGGCAGTTCTTC

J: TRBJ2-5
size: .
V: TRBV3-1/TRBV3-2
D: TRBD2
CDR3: CASSPRGGGAGETQYF
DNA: TGTGCCAGCAGCCCTCGAGGCGGGGGGGCAGGGGAGACCCAGTACTTC

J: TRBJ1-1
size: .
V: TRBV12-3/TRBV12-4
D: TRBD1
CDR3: CASSHRGGAFF
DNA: TGTGCCAGCAGTCACAGGGGGGGAGCTTTCTTT

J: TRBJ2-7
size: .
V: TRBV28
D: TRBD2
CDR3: CASSQTSGGAPYEQYF
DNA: TGTGCCAGCAGTCAAACTAGCGGGGGGGCCCCCTACGAGCAGTACTTC

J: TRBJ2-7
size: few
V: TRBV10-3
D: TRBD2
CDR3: CAISTTPPIAGGPMKYF
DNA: TGTGCCATCAGTACAACCCCACCCATAGCGGGGGGGCCTATGAAGTACTTC

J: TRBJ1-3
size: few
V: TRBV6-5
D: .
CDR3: CASSYSPTAGNTIYF
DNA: TGTGCCAGCAGTTACTCCCCGACAGCAGGAAACACCATATATTTT

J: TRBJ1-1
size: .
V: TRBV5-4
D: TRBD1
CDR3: CASSRETGRNTEAFF
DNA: TGTGCCAGCAGCAGGGAGACAGGGCGAAACACTGAAGCTTTCTTT

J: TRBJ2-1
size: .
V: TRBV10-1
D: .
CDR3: CASSDRYPGNEQFF
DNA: TGCGCCAGCAGTGACAGGTACCCGGGGAATGAGCAGTTCTTC

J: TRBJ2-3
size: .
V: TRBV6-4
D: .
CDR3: CASSDSSLRGGDTQYF
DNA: TGTGCCAGCAGTGACTCGTCTCTAAGGGGGGGGGACACGCAGTATTTT

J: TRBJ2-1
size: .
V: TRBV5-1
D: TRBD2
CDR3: CASSFRLAGAREQFF
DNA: TGCGCCAGCAGCTTCCGACTAGCGGGGGCTCGTGAGCAGTTCTTC

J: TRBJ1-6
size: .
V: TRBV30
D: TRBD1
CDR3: CAWTMTGDNSPLHF
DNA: TGTGCCTGGACCATGACAGGGGACAATTCACCCCTCCACTTT